This T cell receptor beta chain was identified in a study of blood T cell repertoires in COVID-19. Study summary: T cells, B-cell-depleted T cells, or PBMCs supplied cDNA or gDNA.

As processed by the authors: Nucleated cell counts were estimated from reference gene primer amplification. Generated by immunoSEQ multiplex PCR, the TCRdb table keeps only in-frame clones and is missing some. That table furnishes V, J and clone size, whereas the DNA furnished D and trimming. The table includes under 400,000 clones, about nine tenths detected once. Exposed study participants had met a COVID-19 case within 2 weeks before entry. The V end lost 3 bases, the J end lost 3 bases, and 15 bases lay between the germline ends. Germline loops: CDR1 LNHDA, CDR2 SQIVND (reference sequence). The CDR3 sequence is 16 residues long.

The origin of this receptor is a woman in her twenties or thirties who had been exposed to COVID-19. Input material: PBMCs or T cells enriched from blood (not recorded which). This chain links TRBV19 with TRBJ1-5, with D unclear. This CDR3 is CASSISGRPFNQPQHF. For the CDR3, the DNA is TGTGCCAGTAGTATTTCGGGAAGGCCCTTCAATCAGCCCCAGCATTTT.